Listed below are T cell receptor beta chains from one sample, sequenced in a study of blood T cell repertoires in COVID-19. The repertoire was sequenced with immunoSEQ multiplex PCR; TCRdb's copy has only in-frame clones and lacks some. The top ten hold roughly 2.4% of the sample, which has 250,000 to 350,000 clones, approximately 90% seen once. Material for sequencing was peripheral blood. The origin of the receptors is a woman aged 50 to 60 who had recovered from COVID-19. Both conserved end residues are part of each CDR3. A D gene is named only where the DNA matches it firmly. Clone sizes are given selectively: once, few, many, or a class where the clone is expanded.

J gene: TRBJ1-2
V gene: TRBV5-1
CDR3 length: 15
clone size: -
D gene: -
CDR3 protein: CASSLPHSSGRGYTF
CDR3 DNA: TGCGCCAGCAGCTTACCGCACAGTTCAGGCCGTGGCTACACCTTC

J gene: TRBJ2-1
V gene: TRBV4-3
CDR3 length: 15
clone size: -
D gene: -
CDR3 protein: CASSQDSSDYNEQFF
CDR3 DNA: TGCGCCAGCAGCCAAGATTCTAGTGACTACAATGAGCAGTTCTTC

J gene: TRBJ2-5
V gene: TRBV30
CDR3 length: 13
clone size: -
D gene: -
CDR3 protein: CAWNRGDQETQYF
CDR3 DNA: TGTGCCTGGAATCGCGGGGACCAAGAGACCCAGTACTTC

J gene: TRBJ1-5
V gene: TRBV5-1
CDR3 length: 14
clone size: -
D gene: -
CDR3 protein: CASSSGQPNQPQHF
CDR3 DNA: TGCGCCAGCAGCTCAGGACAGCCAAATCAGCCCCAGCATTTT

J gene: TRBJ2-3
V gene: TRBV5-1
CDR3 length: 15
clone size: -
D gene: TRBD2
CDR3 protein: CASSGPSGSTDTQYF
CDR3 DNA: TGCGCCAGCAGCGGACCTAGCGGGAGCACAGATACGCAGTATTTT

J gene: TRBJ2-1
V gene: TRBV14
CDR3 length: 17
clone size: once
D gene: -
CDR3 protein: CASSQALMGAWWNEQFF
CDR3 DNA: TGTGCCAGCAGCCAAGCACTAATGGGGGCTTGGTGGAATGAGCAGTTCTTC

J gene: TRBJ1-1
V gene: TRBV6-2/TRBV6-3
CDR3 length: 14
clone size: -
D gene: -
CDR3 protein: CASSYARSNTEAFF
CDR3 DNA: TGTGCCAGCAGTTATGCACGGTCGAACACTGAAGCTTTCTTT

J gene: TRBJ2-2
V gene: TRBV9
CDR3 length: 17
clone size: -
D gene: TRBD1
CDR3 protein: CASSDSPGQGFTGELFF
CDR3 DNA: TGTGCCAGCAGCGACTCTCCGGGACAGGGGTTCACCGGGGAGCTGTTTTTT

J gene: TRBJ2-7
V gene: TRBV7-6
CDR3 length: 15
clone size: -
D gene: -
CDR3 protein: CASSLDRSPGYEQYF
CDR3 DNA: TGTGCCAGCAGCTTAGATAGGTCCCCGGGCTACGAGCAGTACTTC

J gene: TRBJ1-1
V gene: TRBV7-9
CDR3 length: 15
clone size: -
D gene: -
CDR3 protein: CASSLIPWANTEAFF
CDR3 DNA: TGTGCCAGCAGCTTAATACCCTGGGCGAACACTGAAGCTTTCTTT

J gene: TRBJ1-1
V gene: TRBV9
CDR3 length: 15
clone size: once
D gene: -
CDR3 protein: CASSASGSVNTEAFF
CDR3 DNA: TGTGCCAGCAGCGCCTCAGGGTCGGTGAACACTGAAGCTTTCTTT

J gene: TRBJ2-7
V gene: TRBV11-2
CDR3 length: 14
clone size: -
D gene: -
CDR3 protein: CASSLWDSSYEQYF
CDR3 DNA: TGTGCCAGCAGCTTATGGGACTCCTCCTACGAGCAGTACTTC

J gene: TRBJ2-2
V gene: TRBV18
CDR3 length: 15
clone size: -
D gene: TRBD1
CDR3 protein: CASSTDRVATGELFF
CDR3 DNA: TGTGCCAGCTCAACTGACAGGGTTGCCACCGGGGAGCTGTTTTTT

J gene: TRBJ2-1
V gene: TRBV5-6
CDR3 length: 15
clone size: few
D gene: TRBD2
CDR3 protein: CASSLRTSVYNEQFF
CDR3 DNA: TGTGCCAGCAGCTTGAGGACTAGCGTTTACAATGAGCAGTTCTTC

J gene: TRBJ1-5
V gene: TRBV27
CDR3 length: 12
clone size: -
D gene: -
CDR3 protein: CASSQGNQPQHF
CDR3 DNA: TGTGCCAGCAGCCAGGGGAATCAGCCCCAGCATTTT

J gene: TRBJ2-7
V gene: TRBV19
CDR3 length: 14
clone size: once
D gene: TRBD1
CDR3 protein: CASTPGQATYEQYF
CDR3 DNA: TGTGCCAGTACCCCCGGACAGGCAACCTACGAGCAGTACTTC

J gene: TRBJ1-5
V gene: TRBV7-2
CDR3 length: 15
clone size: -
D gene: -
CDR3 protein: CASSLLQGRNQPQHF
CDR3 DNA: TGTGCCAGCAGTCTGTTACAGGGTCGCAATCAGCCCCAGCATTTT

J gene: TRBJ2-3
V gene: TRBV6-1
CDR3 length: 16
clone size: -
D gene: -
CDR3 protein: CASSEPPGGSADTQYF
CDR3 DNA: TGTGCCAGCAGTGAACCCCCAGGGGGGTCGGCAGATACGCAGTATTTT

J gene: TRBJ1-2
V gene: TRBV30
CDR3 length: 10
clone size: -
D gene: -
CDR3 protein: CAGEIYGYTF
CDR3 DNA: TGTGCCGGAGAGATCTATGGCTACACCTTC

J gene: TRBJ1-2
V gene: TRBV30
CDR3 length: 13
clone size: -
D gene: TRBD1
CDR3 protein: CAWRTGTRYGYTF
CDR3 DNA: TGTGCCTGGAGGACAGGGACTCGCTATGGCTACACCTTC

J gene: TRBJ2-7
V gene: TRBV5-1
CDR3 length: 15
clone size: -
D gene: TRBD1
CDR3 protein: CASSVAGTDLYEQYF
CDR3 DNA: TGCGCCAGCAGCGTCGCCGGGACAGACCTTTACGAGCAGTACTTC

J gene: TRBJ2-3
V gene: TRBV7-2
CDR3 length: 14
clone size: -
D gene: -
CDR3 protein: CASSLAPVADTQYF
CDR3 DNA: TGTGCCAGCAGCTTAGCCCCGGTGGCAGATACGCAGTATTTT